The rows below give T cell receptor beta chains drawn from one sample of a study of blood T cell repertoires in COVID-19. Method: immunoSEQ multiplex PCR; TCRdb's copy keeps in-frame clones and lacks some. This table has roughly 250,000 clones, around 87% appearing once. Sequences were obtained from PBMCs or T cells enriched from blood (not recorded which). The receptor source for this set is a woman between 45 and 60 years old who had recovered from COVID-19. CDR3s include the opening cysteine and the closing phenylalanine or tryptophan. D genes are given only for firm matches. Expanded clones are given a class, and other clones once, few, many or no size at all.

abundance,v_gene,d_gene,j_gene,CDR3nt,CDR3aa
NA,TRBV27,TRBD2,TRBJ2-7,TGTGCCAGCAGCATCGGGACTAGCGGGATTAACGAGCAGTACTTC,CASSIGTSGINEQYF
NA,TRBV27,TRBD2,TRBJ2-1,TGTGCCACCCACGAAACTAGCGGGAGGTCGTACAATGAGCAGTTCTTC,CATHETSGRSYNEQFF
NA,TRBV11-3,NA,TRBJ2-5,TGTGCCAGCAGCTTAGGACTATTAGAGACCCAGTACTTC,CASSLGLLETQYF
NA,TRBV12-5,TRBD2,TRBJ2-2,TGTGCTAGTGGTCCTCGGACTAGCGGGGATGCCGGGGAGCTGTTTTTT,CASGPRTSGDAGELFF
once,TRBV13,NA,TRBJ1-3,TGTGCCAGCAGCTTAAGGCGGTACGGGAACCTTGGGAACACCATATATTTT,CASSLRRYGNLGNTIYF
NA,TRBV6-2/TRBV6-3,NA,TRBJ1-5,TGTGCCAGCAGCCCTAGCGGGACCCTCAATCAGCCCCAGCATTTT,CASSPSGTLNQPQHF
NA,TRBV5-5,NA,TRBJ2-7,TGTGCCAGCAGCTTGGGGTACAGAGCGGACTACGAGCAGTACTTC,CASSLGYRADYEQYF
NA,TRBV9,NA,TRBJ2-1,TGTGCCAGCAGCCCCCGGCCCTCACAGGGTCCATGGCATGAGCAGTTCTTC,CASSPRPSQGPWHEQFF
NA,TRBV7-2,NA,TRBJ1-2,TGTGCCAGCAGCTTTGACGGAGGGTATGGCTACACCTTC,CASSFDGGYGYTF
NA,TRBV5-5,TRBD1,TRBJ1-3,TGTGCCAGCAGTTGGGACAGGGCTGGAAACACCATATATTTT,CASSWDRAGNTIYF
NA,TRBV4-2,TRBD2,TRBJ2-2,TGTGCCAGCAGCCAACCCTCGGGGGGAGGGCCCGACACCGGGGAGCTGTTTTTT,CASSQPSGGGPDTGELFF
NA,TRBV7-9,NA,TRBJ2-2,TGTGCCAGCAGCTTACTACCGACACCGAACACCGGGGAGCTGTTTTTT,CASSLLPTPNTGELFF
NA,TRBV5-4,NA,TRBJ2-1,TGTGCCAGCAGCTTGGGGTCCAGCTCCTACAATGAGCAGTTCTTC,CASSLGSSSYNEQFF
NA,TRBV27,TRBD1,TRBJ1-1,TGTGCCAGCAGGTTAACAGGGGGCACTGAAGCTTTCTTT,CASRLTGGTEAFF
NA,TRBV29-1,TRBD1,TRBJ2-3,TGCAGCGTTGGGGGCATTCGGACAGGGGATTTAGATACGCAGTATTTT,CSVGGIRTGDLDTQYF
few,TRBV18,TRBD1,TRBJ2-7,TGTGCCAGCTCACCAAGGACAGGGGAATCCTACGAGCAGTACTTC,CASSPRTGESYEQYF
NA,TRBV4-1,NA,TRBJ1-1,TGCGCCAGCAGCGCCAGGGGCGACGGGGGGACTGAAGCTTTCTTT,CASSARGDGGTEAFF
NA,TRBV6-2/TRBV6-3,NA,TRBJ1-5,TGTGCCAGCAGTTACACTGAGAATCAGCCCCAGCATTTT,CASSYTENQPQHF
few,TRBV5-4,NA,TRBJ1-1,TGTGCCAGCAGCGCGGACAAGGTATCCACTGAAGCTTTCTTT,CASSADKVSTEAFF
once,TRBV7-9,NA,TRBJ1-4,TGTGCCAGCAGCCGTGGAGAGGGCGGCGAAAAACTGTTTTTT,CASSRGEGGEKLFF
NA,TRBV4-1,NA,TRBJ1-5,TGCGCCAGCAGCCAATACGGGAGTAGCAATCAGCCCCAGCATTTT,CASSQYGSSNQPQHF
NA,TRBV28,TRBD1,TRBJ1-1,TGTGCCAGCAGTTTATATCCGGGACAGGGGAACACTGAAGCTTTCTTT,CASSLYPGQGNTEAFF
NA,TRBV19,TRBD1,TRBJ2-3,TGTGCCAGTACAAGAGGGACAGCCACAGATACGCAGTATTTT,CASTRGTATDTQYF
NA,TRBV7-2,TRBD2,TRBJ2-2,TGTGCCAGAGGTTCCAAAGCGGGACTATTGCCCGGGGAGCTGTTTTTT,CARGSKAGLLPGELFF
NA,TRBV7-2,TRBD2,TRBJ2-3,TGTGCCAGCAGACTAGCGGGGGCTGATACGCAGTATTTT,CASRLAGADTQYF
NA,TRBV5-6,TRBD1,TRBJ2-7,TGTGCCAGCAGCGATACAGGGGCGCAGGACTACGAGCAGTACTTC,CASSDTGAQDYEQYF
NA,TRBV20-1,NA,TRBJ1-2,TGCAGTGCTAGTTACCTGCTGCAGGGAGGAGATGGCTACACCTTC,CSASYLLQGGDGYTF
NA,TRBV7-9,NA,TRBJ1-3,TGTGCCAGCAGCCCACATAGCCAGATCTCTGGAAACACCATATATTTT,CASSPHSQISGNTIYF
once,TRBV27,NA,TRBJ2-3,TGTGCCAGCAGTTTAGCAGGGGCCTACACAGATACGCAGTATTTT,CASSLAGAYTDTQYF
NA,TRBV10-3,TRBD2,TRBJ2-3,TGTGCCATCAGAGCGGGAGGCACAGATACGCAGTATTTT,CAIRAGGTDTQYF
NA,TRBV19,TRBD1,TRBJ1-1,TGTGCCAGTTCGGACAGGCTGAACACTGAAGCTTTCTTT,CASSDRLNTEAFF
NA,TRBV9,NA,TRBJ2-7,TGTGCCAGCAGCGTAGGAGGGAGCGGACTTTCTACCTACGAGCAGTACTTC,CASSVGGSGLSTYEQYF
NA,TRBV19,TRBD1,TRBJ1-2,TGTGCCAGTAGTATTCGGGACAGGCCGGACTATGGCTACACCTTC,CASSIRDRPDYGYTF
few,TRBV28,TRBD1,TRBJ1-6,TGTGCCAGCGGAGGGGGACAGAAGTATAATTCACCCCTCCACTTT,CASGGGQKYNSPLHF
many,TRBV2,TRBD2,TRBJ2-3,TGTGCCAGCAGTGGTTGGCTAGCGGGAGAAGGCACGCAGTATTTT,CASSGWLAGEGTQYF
NA,TRBV6-2/TRBV6-3,TRBD2,TRBJ2-7,TGTGCCAGCAGTCGTCGGACTAGCGGGAGCTACGAGCAGTACTTC,CASSRRTSGSYEQYF
NA,TRBV29-1,NA,TRBJ1-1,TGCAGCGTTTTAGCCGTTGGGGCATCGAACACTGAAGCTTTCTTT,CSVLAVGASNTEAFF
NA,TRBV10-3,NA,TRBJ2-5,TGTGCCATCAGTCCTACCGCCGGGGAAGAGACCCAGTACTTC,CAISPTAGEETQYF
few,TRBV4-1,TRBD1,TRBJ1-4,TGCGCCAGCAGCCAAACAGACAGGGCTGAAAAACTGTTTTTT,CASSQTDRAEKLFF
NA,TRBV27,NA,TRBJ2-7,TGTGCCAGCAGCAGCGTGACAGTCTCCTACGAGCAGTACTTC,CASSSVTVSYEQYF
NA,TRBV19,TRBD1,TRBJ2-7,TGTGCCAGTAGTCTCGGGACAGGGGCCTACGAGCAGTACTTC,CASSLGTGAYEQYF
NA,TRBV5-4,NA,TRBJ1-2,TGTGCCAGCAGCTTGTTCGAGCTGGGCGGGGGCTACACCTTC,CASSLFELGGGYTF
NA,TRBV6-2/TRBV6-3,NA,TRBJ1-3,TGTGCCAGCAGCGGACACCGGGAGGGAAACACCATATATTTT,CASSGHREGNTIYF
NA,TRBV5-6,TRBD1,TRBJ2-2,TGTGCCAGCAGCACCGGACAGGCGCTAAGGGAGCTGTTTTTT,CASSTGQALRELFF
NA,TRBV6-1,TRBD2,TRBJ2-7,TGTGCCAGCAGTGCCGGGACTAGCGGGAGTTTATACGAGCAGTACTTC,CASSAGTSGSLYEQYF
NA,TRBV18,TRBD1,TRBJ1-1,TGTGCCAGCTCACCGCTCGGACAGGGGCCGAACACTGAAGCTTTCTTT,CASSPLGQGPNTEAFF
NA,TRBV6-5,NA,TRBJ2-7,TGTGCCAGCAGGTTAAAGGGAGGCCCCTACGAGCAGTACTTC,CASRLKGGPYEQYF
NA,TRBV28,NA,TRBJ2-1,TGTGCCAGCAGTTTTTTGGCCAGGGGATACTACTCCTACAATGAGCAGTTCTTC,CASSFLARGYYSYNEQFF
NA,TRBV18,NA,TRBJ2-5,TGTGCCAGCTCACCCCCGGGCCAAGAGACCCAGTACTTC,CASSPPGQETQYF
NA,TRBV27,TRBD1,TRBJ1-1,TGTGCCAGCAGTTTCGACTACAGGGGCGGGACTGAAGCTTTCTTT,CASSFDYRGGTEAFF
NA,TRBV3-1/TRBV3-2,TRBD2,TRBJ2-1,TGTGCCAGCAGCCAAGATCGAAACTTGGTGTGGACTAGCGCCTACAATGAGCAGTTCTTC,CASSQDRNLVWTSAYNEQFF
NA,TRBV3-1/TRBV3-2,TRBD1,TRBJ2-7,TGTGCCAGCAGCCAATACAGGGGTGCGTACGAGCAGTACTTC,CASSQYRGAYEQYF
NA,TRBV2,NA,TRBJ2-5,TGTGCCAGCAGAGGCAGGGGCACGGGTCAAGAGACCCAGTACTTC,CASRGRGTGQETQYF
NA,TRBV3-1/TRBV3-2,TRBD1,TRBJ1-1,TGTGCCAGCAGCACCGGGACAGGGGGGGTACGGGCTTTCTTT,CASSTGTGGVRAFF